This TCR beta chain originates from a study of regulatory T cells in long-lasting Graves disease. Overall study results and limits: Gene preferences differed: TRBV28, TRBJ1-2, TRBJ2-5 in persistent cases. The study found persistent patients shared more public clonotypes (around 2,500) than new patients (about 990).

Construction of TCR beta libraries relied on iRepertoire HTBI primers and on Arm-PCR targeting CDR3 regions. TCRdb called the multiplex PCR reads again in MiXCR, with one record for every CDR3 protein. The sample shows 400,000 to 550,000 distinct CDR3 sequences, roughly 17% of them seen only once. Ten or more counts support this clonotype. Antigen: not known. Described time point: newly diagnosed GD, antithyroid drugs for less than 3 months. Extracted RNA from PBMCs served as the source of the TCR library. The authors drew around 9 milliliters of peripheral blood into EDTA tubes. This CDR3 region has 13 residues. Trimming took off 8 bases at V and 4 bases at J, with 14 bases between the two ends. Germline CDR1 SNHLY, CDR2 FYNNEI. These data were also reused for a study on T cells in Graves' hyperthyroidism and ophthalmopathy. From that paper: The HTBI set primed first-round TCR CDR3 RT-PCR.

The sequencing used peripheral blood mononuclear cells (PBMCs), collected at new diagnosis, from a patient treated with antithyroid drugs. The chain combines TRBV2 with TRBJ1-1; a weak D match, TRBD1 (5 bases). This receptor was obtained from a woman in her late teens or twenties with Graves disease. This CDR3 reads CASYLMGGTEAFF. CDR3 sequence (DNA): TGTGCCAGCTATCTCATGGGGGGCACTGAAGCTTTCTTT.